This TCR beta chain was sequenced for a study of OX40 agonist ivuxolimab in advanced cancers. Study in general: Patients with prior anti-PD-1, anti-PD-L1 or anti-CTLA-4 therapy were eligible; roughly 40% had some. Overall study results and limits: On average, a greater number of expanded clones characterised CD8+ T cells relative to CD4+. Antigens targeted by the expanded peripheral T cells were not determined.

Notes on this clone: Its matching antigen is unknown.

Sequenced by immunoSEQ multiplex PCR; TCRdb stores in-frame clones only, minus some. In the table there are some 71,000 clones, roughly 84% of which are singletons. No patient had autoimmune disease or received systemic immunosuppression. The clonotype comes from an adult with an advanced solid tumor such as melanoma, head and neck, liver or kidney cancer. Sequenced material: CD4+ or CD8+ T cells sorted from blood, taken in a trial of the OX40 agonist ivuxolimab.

The CDR3, as DNA: TGTGCCAGCAGCTTAGCAGGGGGCGCTTCGGCCGGAAACACCATATATTTT. It specifies CASSLAGGASAGNTIYF. This chain connects TRBV7-9 to TRBJ1-3; TRBD1 matches 7 bases. Germline V gives CDR1 SEHNR, CDR2 FQNEAQ (reference sequence). CDR3 length: 17 amino acids. V lost 0 bases to trimming and J lost 4 bases; unmatched junction nucleotides: 9.